The next 26 T cell receptor beta chains were all read from a single sample in a study of Graves' ophthalmopathy and Graves' hyperthyroidism. Scientists amplified the TCR beta CDR3 regions from RNA transcripts. In the first round, RT-PCR was carried out with HTBI primers, and a multiplex PCR formed the second round. Using its own MiXCR run on the multiplex PCR reads, TCRdb lists one record per CDR3 protein. The repertoire holds around 660,000 distinct CDR3 sequences, about 38% seen once, with around 3.3% in the top ten. The sequencing sample was made of peripheral blood. These receptors all come from an adult man with Graves' ophthalmopathy.

The chain employs TRBV10-3 and TRBJ1-6, with D perhaps TRBD1 (5 bases). Trimming pared 4 bases from V and 9 bases from J, leaving 16 bases between. CDR1 and CDR2 (germline): ENHRY, SYGVKD. The length of the CDR3 is 15 residues. CDR3 region: CAISAWGQEGSPLHF. The CDR3 DNA reads as TGTGCCATCAGTGCCTGGGGCCAGGAGGGTTCACCCCTCCACTTT.

This clonotype appeared many times. The rearrangement links TRBV29-1 to TRBJ2-7; 9 nucleotides line up with TRBD1. Germline V CDR1 and CDR2: SQVTM, ANQGSEA. V shed 0 bases and J 7 bases; nucleotides not matched to a gene: 4. The CDR3 is made up of 13 amino acids. This CDR3 reads CSVEDGDREEQYF. The CDR3, as DNA: TGCAGCGTTGAAGATGGGGACAGGGAGGAGCAGTACTTC.

This clonotype was counted many times. This rearrangement joins TRBV19 to TRBJ1-5; D is unresolved. This CDR3 is built from 14 residues. Trimming took 5 bases from V and 9 from J, leaving 17 bases between them. Germline CDR1 reads LNHDA; CDR2 reads SQIVND (reference sequence). Here the CDR3 reads CASSGPRTSPPQHF. In DNA, the CDR3 is TGTGCCAGTAGTGGCCCGAGAACTTCCCCGCCCCAGCATTTT.

This clonotype was counted a single time. This chain uses TRBV29-1 with TRBJ2-2, with 8 bases matching TRBD1. Germline V gives CDR1 SQVTM, CDR2 ANQGSEA. CDR3 length equals 13 residues. J lost 5 bases, V lost 8 bases, and 7 bases had no gene match. For the CDR3, the DNA is TGCAGCCCACAGGGGGTTGGAACCGGGGAGCTGTTTTTT. It codes for CSPQGVGTGELFF.

On this clonotype: Given a much more abundant clone one base away, this may be a read error. This chain connects TRBV7-3 to TRBJ2-7; TRBD1 agrees at 10 bases. Germline CDR1 reads SGHTA; CDR2 reads FQGTGA. The CDR3 is 15 amino acids. CDR3 in DNA: TGTGCCGGCAGCCAATTTGTGGGACAGGGGTACGAGCAGTACTTC. It encodes CAGSQFVGQGYEQYF.

As regards this clonotype: At one end, the junction sequence differs from germline, possibly due to a read error. This chain links TRBV9 with TRBJ1-1, with TRBD1 matching over 8 bases. CDR1 is SGDLS, CDR2 YYNGEE, per germline. The CDR3 runs to 14 residues. Here the CDR3 reads CARSVGDRYPEAFF. The CDR3 DNA follows: TGTGCCAGAAGCGTAGGGGACAGGTACCCTGAAGCTTTCTTT.

Of note for this clonotype: The conserved final phenylalanine or tryptophan is absent from the CDR3, which likely points to a read error. The rearrangement links TRBV20-1 to TRBJ1-3; D is ambiguous. Trimming shortened V by 7 bases and J by 1 base, and 8 bases separated the two germline ends. The CDR3 consists of 12 residues. Germline assignment: CDR1 DFQATT and CDR2 SNEGSKA (reference sequence). The CDR3: CSDTESGNTIYL. For the CDR3, the DNA is TGCAGTGACACGGAATCTGGAAACACCATATATCTT.

This clonotype was detected ten times or more. V and J are TRBV11-2 and TRBJ2-7; D is uncertain. In germline, CDR1 is SGHAT, CDR2 FQNNGV. V dropped 1 base and J dropped 0 bases, with 10 bases sitting between them. This CDR3 region has 15 residues. CDR3 sequence reads: CASSLGFGSSYEQYF. For the CDR3, the DNA is TGTGCCAGCAGCTTAGGGTTCGGTAGCTCCTACGAGCAGTACTTC. The full variable domain, with the rest looked up from reference TRBV11-2 and TRBJ2-7, is EAGVAQSPRYKIIEKRQSVAFWCNPISGHATLYWYQQILGQGPKLLIQFQNNGVVDDSQLPKDRFSAERLKGVDSTLKIQPAKLEDSAVYLCASSLGFGSSYEQYFGPGTRLTVT.

The CDR3 region is CASYPTSGNTGELFF. For the CDR3, the DNA is TGTGCCAGCTACCCAACTAGCGGGAACACCGGGGAGCTGTTTTTT. The chain joins TRBV7-2 to TRBJ2-2; 8 bases line up with TRBD2. Germline CDR1 SGHTA, CDR2 FQGNSA. J lost 1 base, V lost 8 bases, and 6 bases had no gene match. The CDR3 sequence is 15 residues long.

There are a few counts of this clonotype. The gene calls are TRBV7-9 and TRBJ2-5; possible D gene TRBD1, 5 bases. Trimming stripped 5 bases from V and 1 base from J, with 11 bases between. This CDR3 is 14 amino acids long. The germline CDR1 and CDR2 sequences are SEHNR and FQNEAQ (reference sequence). Here the CDR3 DNA reads TGTGCCAGCAGCAAGGACACGACCCAAGAGACCCAGTACTTC. It codes for CASSKDTTQETQYF.

The chain uses TRBV2 and TRBJ1-2; 7 bases are a match to TRBD1. This CDR3 region has 16 residues. The ends lost 3 bases at V and 4 bases at J; junction bases unmatched: 11. The germline gives CDR1 SNHLY, CDR2 FYNNEI. The CDR3 DNA reads TGTGCCAGCAGTGACCGACAGGGAGCTTATCCCTATGGCTACACCTTC. It translates to CASSDRQGAYPYGYTF.

This clonotype has only one observation. The chain has TRBV19 and TRBJ1-2; D is perhaps TRBD1 (6 bases). Looked up from germline, CDR1 is LNHDA and CDR2 is SQIVND (reference sequence). The V end was cut by 5 bases, the J end by 0 bases, with 13 bases between. The CDR3 is 15 residues long. The DNA for the CDR3 is TGTGCCAGTAGTCGGCGGACAGCAACTAACTATGGCTACACCTTC. It encodes CASSRRTATNYGYTF.

This clonotype turned up a few times. This chain links TRBV2 with TRBJ1-5; TRBD1 matches 7 bases. The V gene's germline CDR1 is SNHLY and CDR2 FYNNEI. The CDR3 extends over 15 amino acids. The trim removed 6 bases at V and 6 bases at J, leaving 11 bases unmatched. For the CDR3, the DNA is TGTGCCAGCAGCTCCGACAGGGTTGGTGGTCAGCCCCAGCATTTT. This gives the protein CASSSDRVGGQPQHF.

In this sample, this clonotype turned up a few times. It may be a read error: a sequence one base away is much more abundant. V and J are TRBV24-1 and TRBJ1-2; TRBD1 might be the D (5 bases). The CDR3 runs 12 residues. V gave up 6 bases and J gave up 7 bases, with 11 bases separating them. Germline V gene data show CDR1 as KGHDR and CDR2 as SFDVKD. The CDR3 coding sequence is TGTGCCACCAGTTTGCGGGGCCCTGGCTACACCTTC. Residues: CATSLRGPGYTF.

At least ten counts were recorded for this clonotype. The chain combines TRBV7-9 with TRBJ2-7; possible D gene TRBD2, 6 bases. The CDR3 is 13 residues long. V lost 5 bases and J 3 bases, leaving 11 bases between the germline ends. Germline CDR1 is SEHNR and CDR2 is FQNEAQ (reference sequence). CDR3 sequence reads: CASSRGGNYEQYF. The CDR3 DNA is TGTGCCAGCAGCCGTGGGGGGAACTACGAGCAGTACTTC.

The chain is built from TRBV29-1 and TRBJ1-2; TRBD1 might be the D (6 bases). The CDR3 runs to 13 residues. Trimming removed 3 bases at V and 2 bases at J, with 10 bases between. Looked up from germline, CDR1 is SQVTM and CDR2 is ANQGSEA. CDR3: CSVEDDRNYGYTF. In nucleotides, the CDR3 is TGCAGCGTTGAGGACGACAGGAACTATGGCTACACCTTC. Drawing the rest from reference TRBV29-1 and TRBJ1-2, the complete variable domain is SAVISQKPSRDICQRGTSLTIQCQVDSQVTMMFWYRQQPGQSLTLIATANQGSEATYESGFVIDKFPISRPNLTFSTLTVSNMSPEDSSIYLCSVEDDRNYGYTFGSGTRLTVV.

Here the CDR3 DNA reads TGTGCCAGCAGCCCGGGACAGGGAAACAGAGGGACCCAGTACTTC. It is translated as CASSPGQGNRGTQYF. The chain recombines TRBV7-2 with TRBJ2-5, with TRBD1 matching over 9 bases. Germline values: CDR1 SGHTA, CDR2 FQGNSA. There are 15 residues in the CDR3. Germline trimming cut 5 bases from V and 7 bases from J; bases unmatched to any gene: 11.

This clonotype was seen ten or more times. The gene calls are TRBV7-2 and TRBJ1-2; 10 nucleotides agree with TRBD1. V gave up 0 bases and J gave up 3 bases; unmatched junction bases: 1. The germline CDR1 and CDR2 sequences are SGHTA and FQGNSA. This CDR3 contains 15 residues. CDR3 coding DNA: TGTGCCAGCAGCTTAGCTGGGACAGGGGACTATGGCTACACCTTC. Protein sequence: CASSLAGTGDYGYTF.

The chain carries TRBV10-3 and TRBJ2-7; 9 bases match TRBD2. The CDR3 has 15 residues. V gave up 4 bases and J gave up 2 bases; unmatched junction bases: 6. Germline loops: CDR1 ENHRY, CDR2 SYGVKD. CDR3 DNA sequence: TGTGCCATCAGTGTCCGGCGGGAGGGCACCTACGAGCAGTACTTC. It yields the protein CAISVRREGTYEQYF.

This clonotype occurred many times. The rearrangement uses TRBV10-3 and TRBJ1-6, with D hard to call. V lost 11 bases and J 7 bases, leaving 21 bases between the germline ends. The germline V gene encodes CDR1 ENHRY and CDR2 SYGVKD. CDR3 size: 15 residues. In DNA, the CDR3 is TGTGCCTCCCGTGGGGAATCCCATTTAAATTCACCCCTCCACTTT. Its protein product is CASRGESHLNSPLHF.

V is TRBV10-1 and J is TRBJ2-7; 8 bases align to TRBD2. The DNA end favors TRBJ2-1, so the J call may be wrong. CDR1 is WNHNN, CDR2 SYGVQD, per germline (reference sequence). The CDR3 runs to 15 residues. For the CDR3, the DNA is TGCGCCAGCAGTGAGGTCCAGCGGGAGTGGAATGAGCAGTTCTTC. It is translated as CASSEVQREWNEQFF.

The CDR3 nucleotides read TGCGCCAGCAGCCAAGAATCCGACAGGGGCGGTACTGAAGCTTTCTTT. Translated, it gives CASSQESDRGGTEAFF. The V call is TRBV4-1, the J call TRBJ1-1; the match to TRBD1 covers 8 bases. V lost 0 bases and J lost 5; bases outside the gene matches: 8. The CDR3 totals 16 residues. The V gene's germline CDR1 is MGHRA and CDR2 YSYEKL.

In this sample, this clonotype turned up many times. The V and J genes are TRBV25-1 and TRBJ1-4, with D unclear. V lost 7 bases and J 5 bases, leaving 17 bases between the germline ends. This CDR3 has 15 amino acids. Per germline, CDR1 MGHDK and CDR2 SYGVNS. The chain's CDR3 is CASTPGRGKNEKLFF. In DNA, the CDR3 is TGTGCCAGCACCCCCGGGAGAGGCAAAAATGAAAAACTGTTTTTT.

This clonotype was recorded many times. The chain joins TRBV29-1 to TRBJ1-1, with D perhaps TRBD1 (5 bases). Germline CDR1 is SQVTM and CDR2 is ANQGSEA. V was trimmed by 5 bases and J by 1 base, leaving 11 bases between them. CDR3 length equals 13 residues. CDR3 region: CSVQSTENTEAFF. Here the CDR3 DNA reads TGCAGCGTTCAGTCGACAGAGAACACTGAAGCTTTCTTT.

Many counts were recorded for this clonotype. This chain joins TRBV6-2 or TRBV6-3 and TRBJ1-5; no clear D. Germline V gene lookup returns CDR1 MNHEY and CDR2 SVGEGT. This CDR3 spans 15 amino acids. V was shortened by 6 bases and J by 0 bases, with 12 bases between the two germline ends. For the CDR3, the DNA is TGTGCCAGCAGATCGGGTGGGTATAGCAATCAGCCCCAGCATTTT. Protein sequence: CASRSGGYSNQPQHF.

The genes are TRBV12-3 or TRBV12-4 and TRBJ1-2; D may be TRBD1 (5 bases). V was shortened by 3 bases and J by 7 bases, with 12 bases between the two germline ends. The CDR3 runs to 13 residues. The CDR3 reads CASSLPGEFGYTF. The CDR3 DNA reads as TGTGCCAGCAGTTTGCCGGGGGAGTTTGGCTACACCTTC.